This TCR beta chain was captured by sequencing in a study of OX40 agonist ivuxolimab in advanced cancers. Whole-study findings and limits: Part of the nonresponder group also had normalized T-cell clonal expansion that was low.

Libraries were prepared by immunoSEQ multiplex PCR; TCRdb keeps only in-frame clonotypes and omits some of them. The sample shows 50,000 to 65,000 clones, approximately 90% of them seen only once. Points on this clone: Its antigen is unknown.

The CDR3 loop spans 13 amino acids. Trimming cost V 7 bases and J 4 bases; bases outside gene matches: 6. The germline V gene encodes CDR1 LNHDA and CDR2 SQIVND (reference sequence). The TCR sequence derives from an adult with an advanced solid tumor such as melanoma, head and neck, liver or kidney cancer. The sequencing here drew on CD4+ or CD8+ T cells sorted from blood, taken in a trial of the OX40 agonist ivuxolimab. The genes are TRBV19 and TRBJ1-2, with TRBD1 matching 7 bases. For the CDR3, the DNA is TGTGCCAGTACCCCGACAGGGAGCTATGGCTACACCTTC. Protein product: CASTPTGSYGYTF.